The rows below give T cell receptor beta chains drawn from one sample of a study of blood T cells in healthy people across ages. TCRdb re-called the 5' RACE reads with MiXCR, one entry per CDR3 protein. The data show some 1,800,000 distinct CDR3 sequences, with about 39% seen just once and under 30% held by the top ten. The specimen was blood. The receptors were gathered from a human donor in good health. Both conserved end residues are part of each CDR3. D genes are given only for firm matches. Part of the rows lack a size; the others show once, few, many or a class for expanded clones.

D	size	V	J	CDR3	DNA
-	-	TRBV9	TRBJ2-1	CASSVGLAFEQFF	TGTGCCAGCAGCGTAGGGTTAGCGTTTGAGCAGTTCTTC
-	-	TRBV6-1	TRBJ2-3	CASSEARIRDEGTGNEQYF	TGTGCCAGCAGTGAAGCGCGTATAAGGGATGAGGGGACGGGGAATGAGCAGTATTTT
TRBD1	-	TRBV7-2	TRBJ2-1	CASSWGQPPKEQFF	TGTGCCAGCAGCTGGGGACAGCCACCCAAGGAGCAGTTCTTC
TRBD1	many	TRBV7-7	TRBJ2-1	CASSLATGVLSEQFF	TGTGCTAGCAGCTTAGCCACAGGGGTTCTCAGTGAGCAGTTCTTC
TRBD1	-	TRBV20-1	TRBJ2-7	CSALGTGDEQYF	TGCAGTGCTCTTGGGACAGGGGACGAGCAGTACTTC
-	-	TRBV7-3	TRBJ2-3	CASSFFGGDTQYF	TGTGCCAGCAGCTTCTTCGGGGGAGATACGCAGTATTTT
TRBD2	-	TRBV7-2	TRBJ2-1	CASSLGDYYDEQFF	TGTGCCAGCAGCTTAGGGGACTATTACGATGAGCAGTTCTTC
-	-	TRBV2	TRBJ2-1	CASSDWVNEQFF	TGTGCCAGCAGTGATTGGGTTAATGAGCAGTTCTTC
TRBD1	-	TRBV18	TRBJ2-6	CASSRDSLSGANVLTF	TGTGCCAGCTCACGGGACAGTTTGTCTGGGGCCAACGTCCTGACTTTC
-	many	TRBV5-5	TRBJ2-3	CASSLGAGIFTDTQYF	TGTGCCAGCAGCTTGGGCGCGGGGATATTCACAGATACGCAGTATTTT
-	-	TRBV10-3	TRBJ2-3	CAIRQELTDTQYF	TGTGCCATTCGACAGGAGTTGACAGATACGCAGTATTTT
-	few	TRBV29-1	TRBJ2-7	CSIRGAVGHYEQYF	TGCAGCATCCGGGGGGCAGTCGGACACTACGAGCAGTACTTC
-	-	TRBV7-9	TRBJ2-3	CASSKNTVSTDTQYF	TGTGCCAGCAGCAAGAACACAGTTAGCACAGATACGCAGTATTTT
-	-	TRBV12-3/TRBV12-4	TRBJ2-5	CASSIEGEETQYF	TGTGCCAGCAGTATTGAAGGTGAAGAGACCCAGTACTTC
-	few	TRBV15	TRBJ2-3	CATREGGDTQYF	TGTGCCACCAGGGAGGGCGGGGATACGCAGTATTTT
-	-	TRBV4-1	TRBJ2-7	CASSQEGQGNYEQYF	TGCGCCAGCAGCCAAGAAGGCCAGGGAAATTACGAGCAGTACTTC
TRBD1	-	TRBV5-6	TRBJ2-7	CASSFGTGTIYEQYF	TGTGCCAGCAGCTTCGGGACAGGGACCATCTACGAGCAGTACTTC
TRBD1	few	TRBV6-2/TRBV6-3	TRBJ1-5	CASRPQGAREPQHF	TGTGCCAGCAGACCACAGGGGGCGAGGGAGCCCCAGCATTTT
-	many	TRBV6-5	TRBJ2-7	CASSYSFGVSYEQYF	TGTGCCAGCAGTTACTCGTTCGGTGTCTCCTACGAGCAGTACTTC
TRBD1	-	TRBV6-5	TRBJ2-1	CASRTGDGFDEQFF	TGTGCCAGCAGAACAGGGGATGGATTCGATGAGCAGTTCTTC
-	few	TRBV20-1	TRBJ2-4	CSARPPGDVGNIQYF	TGCAGTGCTAGACCGCCAGGGGATGTGGGAAACATTCAGTACTTC
-	few	TRBV29-1	TRBJ2-7	CSVGRSDYEQYF	TGCAGCGTTGGAAGAAGCGACTACGAGCAGTACTTC
-	-	TRBV7-2	TRBJ2-7	CASSSRWAGEQYF	TGTGCCAGCAGCTCCCGTTGGGCGGGTGAGCAGTACTTC
-	-	TRBV7-2	TRBJ2-1	CASSPRKVGEQFF	TGTGCCAGCAGCCCCCGTAAGGTGGGGGAGCAGTTCTTC
TRBD2	-	TRBV11-1	TRBJ2-5	CASNHRASSGLQETQYF	TGTGCCAGTAACCACCGGGCTTCTAGCGGGCTCCAAGAGACCCAGTACTTC
-	once	TRBV27	TRBJ1-5	CASSFGGALDQPQHF	TGTGCCAGCAGTTTTGGGGGGGCTTTGGATCAGCCCCAGCATTTT
TRBD1	few	TRBV7-8	TRBJ2-1	CASSLAGYRTGLYNEQFF	TGTGCCAGCAGCTTAGCGGGGTATCGGACAGGACTCTACAATGAGCAGTTCTTC
-	-	TRBV5-1	TRBJ2-3	CASGDARTDTQYF	TGCGCCAGCGGGGACGCCCGCACAGATACGCAGTATTTT
TRBD1	-	TRBV5-1	TRBJ1-2	CASSLAPGGGSSYTF	TGCGCCAGCAGCTTGGCGCCAGGGGGAGGCAGTAGTTACACCTTC
TRBD1	few	TRBV7-2	TRBJ2-5	CASSFGSGGETQYF	TGTGCCAGCAGCTTCGGCTCAGGGGGAGAGACCCAGTACTTC
-	few	TRBV12-3/TRBV12-4	TRBJ2-1	CASSSYLPGPSYNEQFF	TGTGCCAGCAGTTCCTATCTTCCGGGGCCGTCCTACAATGAGCAGTTCTTC
TRBD2	-	TRBV28	TRBJ2-5	CANSLPTSGRETQYF	TGTGCCAACAGTTTACCCACTAGCGGGCGGGAGACCCAGTACTTC
TRBD2	few	TRBV20-1	TRBJ2-3	CSARGLRGGIAGERSDTQYF	TGCAGTGCTAGAGGCCTCCGTGGTGGAATAGCGGGAGAACGTTCAGATACGCAGTATTTT
-	-	TRBV7-8	TRBJ1-1	CASSSVGGFGPTAEAFF	TGTGCCAGCAGCTCCGTGGGGGGATTTGGCCCCACCGCTGAAGCTTTCTTT
-	many	TRBV4-2	TRBJ1-2	CASSQEGVNYGYTF	TGTGCCAGCAGCCAAGAAGGGGTTAACTATGGCTACACCTTC